The clone carrying this T cell receptor beta chain was counted only a few times. No antigen is known for it. This specimen comes from a study of T cell repertoires in cytomegalovirus infection. Study summary: Recently described HLA-C-restricted plus well-studied HLA-B-restricted CMV epitopes were used. Public TCR beta signatures marked donors with CMV infection and the matching HLA.

Germline V gene lookup returns CDR1 SGHTA and CDR2 FQGTGA. The CDR3 sequence is 15 residues long. The V end was cut by 5 bases, the J end by 5 bases, with 19 bases between. TCRdb re-derived calls from the reads in MiXCR, one entry per CDR3 protein. The data contain under 850,000 distinct CDR3 sequences, around 30% of them seen just once; the ten biggest clones take up approximately 18%. Study-level findings and limits: Carriage of CMV together with the relevant HLA was identifiable through cumulative public TCR beta family frequency. Predominance within the ex vivo response was attributable to HLA-C-restricted CMV-specific TCR beta clonotypes.

The gene calls are TRBV7-3 and TRBJ2-7, with D tentatively TRBD2 (5 bases). The origin of this receptor is a human donor in good health (CMV status not recorded). Some clones in this sample may be carry-over from other donors' samples. Specimen: cultured PBMCs, collected from culture after CMV antigen stimulation. The CDR3 nucleotides read TGTGCCAGCAGCCCTCCGACATCGGGGATGGACGAGCAGTACTTC. Translation: CASSPPTSGMDEQYF.